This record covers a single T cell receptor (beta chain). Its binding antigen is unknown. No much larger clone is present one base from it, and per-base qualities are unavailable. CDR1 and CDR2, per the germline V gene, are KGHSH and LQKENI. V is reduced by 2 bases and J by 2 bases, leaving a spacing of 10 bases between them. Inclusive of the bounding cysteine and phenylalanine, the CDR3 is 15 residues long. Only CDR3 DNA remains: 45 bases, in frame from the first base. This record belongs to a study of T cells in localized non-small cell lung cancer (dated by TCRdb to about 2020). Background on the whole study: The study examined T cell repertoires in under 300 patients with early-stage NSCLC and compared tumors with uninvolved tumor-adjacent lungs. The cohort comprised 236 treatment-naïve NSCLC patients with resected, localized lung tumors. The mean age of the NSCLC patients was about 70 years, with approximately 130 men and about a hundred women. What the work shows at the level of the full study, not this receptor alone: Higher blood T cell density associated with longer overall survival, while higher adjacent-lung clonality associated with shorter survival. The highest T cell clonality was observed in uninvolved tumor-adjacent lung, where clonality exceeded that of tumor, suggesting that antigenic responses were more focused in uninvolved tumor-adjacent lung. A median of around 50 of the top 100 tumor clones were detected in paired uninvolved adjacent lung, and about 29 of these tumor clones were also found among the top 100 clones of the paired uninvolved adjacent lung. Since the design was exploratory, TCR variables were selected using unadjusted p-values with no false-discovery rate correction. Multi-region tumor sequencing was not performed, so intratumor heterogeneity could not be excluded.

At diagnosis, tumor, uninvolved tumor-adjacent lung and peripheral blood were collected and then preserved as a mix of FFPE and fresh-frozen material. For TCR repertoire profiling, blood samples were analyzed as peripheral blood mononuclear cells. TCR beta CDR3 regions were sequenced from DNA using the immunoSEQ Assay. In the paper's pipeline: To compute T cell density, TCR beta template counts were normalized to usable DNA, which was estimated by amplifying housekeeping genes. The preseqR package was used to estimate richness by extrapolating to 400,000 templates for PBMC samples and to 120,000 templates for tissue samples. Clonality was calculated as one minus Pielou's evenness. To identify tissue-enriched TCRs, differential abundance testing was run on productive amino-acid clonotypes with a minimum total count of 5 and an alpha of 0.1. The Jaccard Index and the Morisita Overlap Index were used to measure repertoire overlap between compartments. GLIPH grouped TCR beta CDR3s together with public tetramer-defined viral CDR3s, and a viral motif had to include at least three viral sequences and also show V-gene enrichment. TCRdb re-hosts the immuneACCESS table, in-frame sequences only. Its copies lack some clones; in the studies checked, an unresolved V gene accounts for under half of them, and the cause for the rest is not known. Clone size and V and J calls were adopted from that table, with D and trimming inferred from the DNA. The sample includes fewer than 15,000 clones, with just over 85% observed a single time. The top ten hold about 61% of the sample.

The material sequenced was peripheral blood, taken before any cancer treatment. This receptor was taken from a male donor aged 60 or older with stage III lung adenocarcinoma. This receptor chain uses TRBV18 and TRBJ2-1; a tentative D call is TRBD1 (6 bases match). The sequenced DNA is TGTGCCAGCTCACCAGAAGGACAGACCTACAATGAGCAGTTCTTC. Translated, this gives CASSPEGQTYNEQFF.